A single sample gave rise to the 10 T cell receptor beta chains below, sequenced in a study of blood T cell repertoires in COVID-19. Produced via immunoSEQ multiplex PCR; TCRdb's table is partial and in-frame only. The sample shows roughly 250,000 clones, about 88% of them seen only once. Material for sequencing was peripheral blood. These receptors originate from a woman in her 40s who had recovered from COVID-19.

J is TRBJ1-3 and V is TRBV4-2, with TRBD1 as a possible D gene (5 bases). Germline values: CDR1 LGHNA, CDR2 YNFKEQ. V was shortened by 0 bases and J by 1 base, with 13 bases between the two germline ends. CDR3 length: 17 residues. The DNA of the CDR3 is TGTGCCAGCAGCCAAGATCGCCTGGGGGGGTCTGGAAACACCATATATTTT. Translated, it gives CASSQDRLGGSGNTIYF.

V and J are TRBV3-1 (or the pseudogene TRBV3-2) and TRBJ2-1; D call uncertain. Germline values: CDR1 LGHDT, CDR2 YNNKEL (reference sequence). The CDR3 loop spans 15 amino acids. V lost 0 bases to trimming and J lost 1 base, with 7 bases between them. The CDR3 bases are TGTGCCAGCAGCCAAGAGACTCAGTCCTACAATGAGCAGTTCTTC. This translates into CASSQETQSYNEQFF.

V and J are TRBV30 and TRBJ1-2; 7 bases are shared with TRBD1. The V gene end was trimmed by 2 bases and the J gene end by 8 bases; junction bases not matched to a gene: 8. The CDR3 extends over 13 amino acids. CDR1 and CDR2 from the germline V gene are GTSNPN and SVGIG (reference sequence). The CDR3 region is CAWSFTGDGGYTF. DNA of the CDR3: TGTGCCTGGAGTTTTACAGGGGACGGCGGCTACACCTTC.

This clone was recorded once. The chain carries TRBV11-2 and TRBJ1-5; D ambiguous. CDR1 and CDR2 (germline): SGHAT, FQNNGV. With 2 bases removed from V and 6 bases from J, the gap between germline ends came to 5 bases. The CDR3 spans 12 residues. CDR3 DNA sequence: TGTGCCAGCAGCTTATACGGTCAGCCCCAGCATTTT. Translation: CASSLYGQPQHF.

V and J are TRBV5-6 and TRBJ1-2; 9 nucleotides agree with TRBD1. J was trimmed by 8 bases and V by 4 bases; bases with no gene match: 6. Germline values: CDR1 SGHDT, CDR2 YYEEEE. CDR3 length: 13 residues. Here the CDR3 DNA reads TGTGCCAGCAGCCGAGACAGGGGGAAAGGCTACACCTTC. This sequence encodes CASSRDRGKGYTF.

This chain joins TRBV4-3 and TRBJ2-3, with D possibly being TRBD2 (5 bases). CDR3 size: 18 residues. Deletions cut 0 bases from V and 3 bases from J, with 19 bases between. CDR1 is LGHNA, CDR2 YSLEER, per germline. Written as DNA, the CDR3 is TGCGCCAGCAGCCAAGAAAGTAGCTTGGCGGGCTCTACAGATACGCAGTATTTT. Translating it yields CASSQESSLAGSTDTQYF.

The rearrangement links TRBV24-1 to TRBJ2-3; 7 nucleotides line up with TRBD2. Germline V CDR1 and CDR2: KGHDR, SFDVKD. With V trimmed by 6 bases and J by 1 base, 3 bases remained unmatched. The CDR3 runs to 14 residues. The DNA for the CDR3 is TGTGCCACCAGTCGCGGGAGAGGCACAGATACGCAGTATTTT. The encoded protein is CATSRGRGTDTQYF.

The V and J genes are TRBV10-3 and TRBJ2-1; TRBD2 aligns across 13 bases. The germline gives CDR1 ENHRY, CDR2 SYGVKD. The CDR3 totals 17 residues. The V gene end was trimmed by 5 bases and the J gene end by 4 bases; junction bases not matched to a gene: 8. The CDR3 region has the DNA TGTGCCATCAGTTCAACCGGGACTAGCGGGACTTACAATGAGCAGTTCTTC. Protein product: CAISSTGTSGTYNEQFF.

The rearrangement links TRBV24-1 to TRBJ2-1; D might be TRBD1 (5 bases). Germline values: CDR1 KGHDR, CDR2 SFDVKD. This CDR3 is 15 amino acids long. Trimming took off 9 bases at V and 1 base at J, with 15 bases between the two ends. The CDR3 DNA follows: TGTGCCACCCAATCCCCAGGGAATTCCTACAATGAGCAGTTCTTC. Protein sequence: CATQSPGNSYNEQFF.

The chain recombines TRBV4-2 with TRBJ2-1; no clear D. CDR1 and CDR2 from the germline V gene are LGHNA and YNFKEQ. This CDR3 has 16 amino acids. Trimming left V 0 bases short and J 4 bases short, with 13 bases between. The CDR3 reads CASSQEGYGAYNEQFF. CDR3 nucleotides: TGTGCCAGCAGCCAAGAGGGCTACGGTGCTTACAATGAGCAGTTCTTC.